This TCR beta chain was documented in a study of shared clonotypes between healthy human individuals. Turning to the study itself: Per-donor plates numbered three CD4 naive, three CD4 memory, two CD8 naive and one CD8 memory.

The repertoire was sequenced with immunoSEQ multiplex PCR; TCRdb's copy has only in-frame clones and lacks some. The data show fewer than 2.5 million clones, approximately 94% seen once. Study-level results: Shared across a few donors were around 5% of the naive CD4 clonotypes.

A single count supports this clone. No antigen is known for it. Every one of the donors was a Caucasian adult that lived in Nashville, Tennessee. This receptor was taken from a man aged 18 to 35 in good health. Some clones in this sample may be carry-over from other donors' samples. The sample comprised naive CD4+ T cells from PBMCs. Subset described: CD45RA+ positively selected.

CDR3 nucleotides: TGTGCTAGTGGTTTGGAGGCAAACACCGGGGAGCTGTTTTTT. It encodes CASGLEANTGELFF. This chain uses TRBV12-5 with TRBJ2-2; D remains unclear. CDR3 length: 14 residues. Trimming removed 1 base at V and 2 bases at J, with 5 bases between. Germline V gene sequence: CDR1 LGHNT, CDR2 FRNRAP.